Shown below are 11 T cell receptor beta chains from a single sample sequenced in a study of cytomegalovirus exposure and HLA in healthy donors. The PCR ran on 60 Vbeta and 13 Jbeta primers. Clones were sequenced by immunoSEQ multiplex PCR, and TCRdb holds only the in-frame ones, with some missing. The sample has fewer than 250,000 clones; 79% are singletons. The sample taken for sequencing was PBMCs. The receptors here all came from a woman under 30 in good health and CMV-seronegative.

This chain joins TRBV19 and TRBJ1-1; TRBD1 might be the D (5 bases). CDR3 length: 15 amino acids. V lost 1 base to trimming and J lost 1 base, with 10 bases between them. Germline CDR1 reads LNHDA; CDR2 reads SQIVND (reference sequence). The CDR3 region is CASSIVTGGNTEAFF. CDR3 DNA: TGTGCCAGTAGTATAGTAACGGGGGGGAACACTGAAGCTTTCTTT.

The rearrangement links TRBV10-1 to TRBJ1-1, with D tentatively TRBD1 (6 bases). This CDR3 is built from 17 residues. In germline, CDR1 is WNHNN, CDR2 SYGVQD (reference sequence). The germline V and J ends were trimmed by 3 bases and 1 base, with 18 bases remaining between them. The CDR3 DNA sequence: TGCGCCAGCAGTGAAGGGGGTCACGCGCCTTCGAACACTGAAGCTTTCTTT. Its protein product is CASSEGGHAPSNTEAFF.

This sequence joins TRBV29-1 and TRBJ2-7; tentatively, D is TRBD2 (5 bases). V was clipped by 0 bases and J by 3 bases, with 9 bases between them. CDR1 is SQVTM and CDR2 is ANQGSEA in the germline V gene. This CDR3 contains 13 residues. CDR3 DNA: TGCAGCGTTGAAGATCCGGGGAGCTACGAGCAGTACTTC. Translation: CSVEDPGSYEQYF.

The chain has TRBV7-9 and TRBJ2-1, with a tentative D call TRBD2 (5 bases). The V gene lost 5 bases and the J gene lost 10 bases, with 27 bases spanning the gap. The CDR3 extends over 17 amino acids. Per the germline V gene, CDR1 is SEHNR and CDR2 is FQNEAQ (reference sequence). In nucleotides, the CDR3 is TGTGCCAGCAGCCCTACCAGAACTAGTGGGTCAGGATGGGAGCAGTTCTTC. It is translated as CASSPTRTSGSGWEQFF. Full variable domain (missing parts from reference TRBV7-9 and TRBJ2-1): DTGVSQNPRHKITKRGQNVTFRCDPISEHNRLYWYRQTLGQGPEFLTYFQNEAQLEKSRLLSDRFSAERPKGSFSTLEIQRTEQGDSAMYLCASSPTRTSGSGWEQFFGPGTRLTVL.

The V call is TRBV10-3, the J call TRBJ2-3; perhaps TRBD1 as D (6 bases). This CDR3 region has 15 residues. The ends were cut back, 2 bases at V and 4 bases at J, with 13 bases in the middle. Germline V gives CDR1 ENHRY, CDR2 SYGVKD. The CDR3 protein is CAISERDTGPDTQYF. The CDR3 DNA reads TGTGCCATCAGTGAGCGGGACACGGGCCCAGATACGCAGTATTTT.

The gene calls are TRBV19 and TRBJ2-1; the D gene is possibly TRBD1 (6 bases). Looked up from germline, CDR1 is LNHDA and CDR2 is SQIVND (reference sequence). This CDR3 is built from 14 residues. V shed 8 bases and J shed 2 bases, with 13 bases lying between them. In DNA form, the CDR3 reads TGTGCCAGTGAGTCACAGGGACCCTACAATGAGCAGTTCTTC. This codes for CASESQGPYNEQFF.

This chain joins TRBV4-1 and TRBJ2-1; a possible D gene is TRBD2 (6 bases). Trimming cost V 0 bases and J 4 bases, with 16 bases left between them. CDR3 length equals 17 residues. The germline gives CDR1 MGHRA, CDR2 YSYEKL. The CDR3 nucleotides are TGCGCCAGCAGCCAAGATGGGGAGGTGGACTGGTACAATGAGCAGTTCTTC. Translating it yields CASSQDGEVDWYNEQFF.

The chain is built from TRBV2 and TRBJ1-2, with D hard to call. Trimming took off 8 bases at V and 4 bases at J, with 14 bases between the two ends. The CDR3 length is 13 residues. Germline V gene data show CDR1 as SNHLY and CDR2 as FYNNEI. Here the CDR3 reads CASVSEMSYGYTF. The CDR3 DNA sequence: TGTGCCAGCGTCTCGGAGATGAGCTATGGCTACACCTTC. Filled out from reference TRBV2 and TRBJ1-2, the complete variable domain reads EPEVTQTPSHQVTQMGQEVILRCVPISNHLYFYWYRQILGQKVEFLVSFYNNEISEKSEIFDDQFSVERPDGSNFTLKIRSTKLEDSAMYFCASVSEMSYGYTFGSGTRLTVV.

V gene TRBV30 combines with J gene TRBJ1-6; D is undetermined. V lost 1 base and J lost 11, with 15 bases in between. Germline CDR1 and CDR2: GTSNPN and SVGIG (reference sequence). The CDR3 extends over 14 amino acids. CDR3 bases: TGTGCCTGGAGTGCGGGCTCCTCGGGAGCACCCCTCCACTTT. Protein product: CAWSAGSSGAPLHF. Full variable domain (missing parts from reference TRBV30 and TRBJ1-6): SQTIHQWPATLVQPVGSPLSLECTVEGTSNPNLYWYRQAAGRGLQLLFYSVGIGQISSEVPQNLSASRPQDRQFILSSKKLLLSDSGFYLCAWSAGSSGAPLHFGNGTRLTVT.

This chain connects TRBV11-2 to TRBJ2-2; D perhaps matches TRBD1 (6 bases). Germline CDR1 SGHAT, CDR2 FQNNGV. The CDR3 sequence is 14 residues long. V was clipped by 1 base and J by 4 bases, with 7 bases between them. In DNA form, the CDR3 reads TGTGCCAGCAGCTTAGGCAGGGGCACCGGGGAGCTGTTTTTT. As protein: CASSLGRGTGELFF. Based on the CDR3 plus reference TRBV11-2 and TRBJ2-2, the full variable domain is EAGVAQSPRYKIIEKRQSVAFWCNPISGHATLYWYQQILGQGPKLLIQFQNNGVVDDSQLPKDRFSAERLKGVDSTLKIQPAKLEDSAVYLCASSLGRGTGELFFGEGSRLTVL.

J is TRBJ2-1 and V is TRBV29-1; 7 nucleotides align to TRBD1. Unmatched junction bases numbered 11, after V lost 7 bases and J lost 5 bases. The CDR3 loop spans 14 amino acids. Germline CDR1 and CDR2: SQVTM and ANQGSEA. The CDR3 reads CSGSWGTADNEQFF. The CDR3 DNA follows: TGCAGCGGATCCTGGGGGACAGCTGACAATGAGCAGTTCTTC.